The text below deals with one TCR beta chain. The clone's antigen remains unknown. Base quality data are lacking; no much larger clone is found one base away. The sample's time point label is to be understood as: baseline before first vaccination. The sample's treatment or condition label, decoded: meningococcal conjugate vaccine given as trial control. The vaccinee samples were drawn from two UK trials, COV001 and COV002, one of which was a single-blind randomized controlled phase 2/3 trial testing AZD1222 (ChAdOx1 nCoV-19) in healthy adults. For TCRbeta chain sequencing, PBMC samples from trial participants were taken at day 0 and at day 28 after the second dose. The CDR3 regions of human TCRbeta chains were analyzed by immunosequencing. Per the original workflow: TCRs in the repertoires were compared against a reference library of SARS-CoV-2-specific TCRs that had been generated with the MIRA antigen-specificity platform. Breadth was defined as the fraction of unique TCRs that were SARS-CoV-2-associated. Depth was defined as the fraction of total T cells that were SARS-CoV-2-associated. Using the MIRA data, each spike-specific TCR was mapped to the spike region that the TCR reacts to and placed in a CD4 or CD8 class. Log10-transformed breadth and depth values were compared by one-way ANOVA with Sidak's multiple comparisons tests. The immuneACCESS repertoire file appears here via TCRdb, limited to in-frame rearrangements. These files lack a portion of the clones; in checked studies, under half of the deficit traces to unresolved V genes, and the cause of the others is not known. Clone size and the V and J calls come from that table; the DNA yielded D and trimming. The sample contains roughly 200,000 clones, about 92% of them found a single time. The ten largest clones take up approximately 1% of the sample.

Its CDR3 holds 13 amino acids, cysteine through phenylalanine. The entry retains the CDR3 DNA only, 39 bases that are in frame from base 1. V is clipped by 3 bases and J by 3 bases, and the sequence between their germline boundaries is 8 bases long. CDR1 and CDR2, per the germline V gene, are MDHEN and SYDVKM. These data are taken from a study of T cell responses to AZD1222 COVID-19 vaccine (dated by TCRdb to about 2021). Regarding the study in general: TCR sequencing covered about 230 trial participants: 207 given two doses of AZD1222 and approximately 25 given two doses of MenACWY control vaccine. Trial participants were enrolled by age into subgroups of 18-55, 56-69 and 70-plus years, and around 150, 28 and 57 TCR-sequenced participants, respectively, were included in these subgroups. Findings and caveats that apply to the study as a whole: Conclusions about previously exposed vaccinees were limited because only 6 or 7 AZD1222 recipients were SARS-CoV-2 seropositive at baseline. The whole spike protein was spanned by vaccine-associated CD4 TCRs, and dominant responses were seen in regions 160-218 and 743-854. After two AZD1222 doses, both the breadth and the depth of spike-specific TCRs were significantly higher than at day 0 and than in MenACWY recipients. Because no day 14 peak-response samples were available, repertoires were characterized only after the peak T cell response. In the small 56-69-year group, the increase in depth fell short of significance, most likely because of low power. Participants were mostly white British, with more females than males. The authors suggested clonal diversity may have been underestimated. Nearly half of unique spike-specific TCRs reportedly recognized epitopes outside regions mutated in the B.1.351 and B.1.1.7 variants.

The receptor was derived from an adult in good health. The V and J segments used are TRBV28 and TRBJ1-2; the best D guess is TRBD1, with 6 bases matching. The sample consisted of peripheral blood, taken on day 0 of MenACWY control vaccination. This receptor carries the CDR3 CASSFGQYYGYTF. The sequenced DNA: TGTGCCAGCAGTTTCGGACAGTACTATGGCTACACCTTC.